A selection of T cell receptor beta chains follows, all from one sample in a study of Graves' ophthalmopathy and Graves' hyperthyroidism. Each CDR3 protein gets one entry after TCRdb re-called the multiplex PCR reads with MiXCR. This table holds 200,000 to 300,000 distinct CDR3 sequences, around 45% found once. The sequencing sample was made of peripheral blood. The source is an adult man with Graves' ophthalmopathy. The CDR3 runs from the conserved cysteine through the conserved F or W. D genes are given only for firm matches. Rows give clone size only sometimes, using once, few, many, or a class for an expanded clone.

TRBV11-2	NA	14	NA	TRBJ2-5	TGTGCCAGCAGCGTCGGGCGAACCCAAGAGACCCAGTACTTC	CASSVGRTQETQYF
TRBV13	NA	13	TRBD2	TRBJ2-5	TGTGCCGCCCGGGACCAGGGAGGGGAGACCCAGTACTTC	CAARDQGGETQYF
TRBV11-2	NA	15	NA	TRBJ1-6	TGTGCCAGCAGCTTCGGTAATGCCCAGGATTCACCCCTCCACTTT	CASSFGNAQDSPLHF
TRBV6-5	few	15	NA	TRBJ1-6	TGTGCCAGCAGTTACGTGGGACGGGGAGATTCACCCCTCCACTTT	CASSYVGRGDSPLHF
TRBV6-5	NA	13	NA	TRBJ2-5	TGTGCCAGCAGTTACGGAGACACTGAGACCCAGTACTTC	CASSYGDTETQYF
TRBV6-2/TRBV6-3	NA	12	NA	TRBJ1-2	TGTGCCAGCAGTTACAGCACCTATGGCTACACCTTC	CASSYSTYGYTF
TRBV7-2	NA	18	NA	TRBJ1-5	TGCGCCAGCAGCCAAGAGGATGGGGTAGGCAGGTACGATCAGCCCCAGCATTTT	CASSQEDGVGRYDQPQHF
TRBV10-3	NA	14	NA	TRBJ2-5	TGTGCCATCAGACGCGGGACAGATCAAGAGACCCAGTACTTC	CAIRRGTDQETQYF
TRBV19	few	19	TRBD2	TRBJ2-2	TGTGCCAGTAGTATACCCCCTAGCGGGGGGGCACCGAGGGCCGGGGAGCTGTTTTTT	CASSIPPSGGAPRAGELFF
TRBV28	NA	13	NA	TRBJ1-2	TGTGCCAGCAGTTTACAGATACGTATGGCGGATACCTTC	CASSLQIRMADTF
TRBV7-9	NA	16	NA	TRBJ2-7	TGTGCCAGCAGCGCCACAAACGACATGGGATCCTACGAGCAGTACTTC	CASSATNDMGSYEQYF
TRBV10-2	NA	14	TRBD2	TRBJ2-7	TGCGCCAGCAGTGGACTAGCGGGAATCTACGAGCAGTACTTC	CASSGLAGIYEQYF
TRBV7-8	few	14	NA	TRBJ1-1	TGTGCCAGCAGCTTCGGCCGGGACGTTTTTGAAGCTTTCTTT	CASSFGRDVFEAFF
TRBV7-2	NA	16	TRBD1	TRBJ1-5	TGTGCCAGCAGCAACCGGGACAGCGGTTTCAATCAGCCCCAGCATTTT	CASSNRDSGFNQPQHF
TRBV24-1	NA	16	TRBD2	TRBJ2-1	TGTGCCACCAGTGATTTACCCGGGAGGGACTACAATGAGCAGTTCTTC	CATSDLPGRDYNEQFF
TRBV9	few	15	TRBD1	TRBJ1-3	TGTGCCAGCAGCCCGGACAGGGGGCCTGGAAACACCATATATTTT	CASSPDRGPGNTIYF
TRBV13	NA	18	NA	TRBJ2-7	TGTGCCAGCACCAGGGGACGGAGAATTGCTGGAGGCTCCTACGAGCAGTACTTC	CASTRGRRIAGGSYEQYF
TRBV7-9	NA	14	NA	TRBJ1-1	TGTGCCAGCAGCTGGGGGAATCTTGACACTGAAGCTTTCTTT	CASSWGNLDTEAFF
TRBV7-3	NA	14	NA	TRBJ2-5	TGTGCCAGCAGCCCCATGACGGGGGTAGAGACCCAGTACTTC	CASSPMTGVETQYF
TRBV19	NA	16	TRBD1	TRBJ2-7	TGTGCCAGTAGTATCCTGAACAGGGGGCGTTTTTACGAGCAGTACTTC	CASSILNRGRFYEQYF
TRBV7-9	NA	15	TRBD2	TRBJ2-5	TGTGCCAGCAGCTTAGGAGCGGGGGGGCGAGAGACCCAGTACTTC	CASSLGAGGRETQYF
TRBV29-1	NA	14	NA	TRBJ2-2	TGCAGCGTTGGGGCAGGGTCCGGCACCGGGGAGCTGTTTTTT	CSVGAGSGTGELFF
TRBV7-2	NA	16	NA	TRBJ1-4	TGTGCCAGCAGCTTAGGAGAGTTGAGGACTAATGAAAAACTGTTTTTT	CASSLGELRTNEKLFF
TRBV10-2	NA	12	NA	TRBJ2-7	TGCGCCAGCTCTACTGAAGTATACGGGCAGTACTTC	CASSTEVYGQYF
TRBV2	NA	16	TRBD1	TRBJ1-4	TGTGCCAGCAGAGACCTCCTAAGACAGGGCCGGTCCCTTATGTTTTTT	CASRDLLRQGRSLMFF
TRBV29-1	NA	12	NA	TRBJ1-2	TGCAGCGTTGAAAGAGGGACCTATGGCTACACCTTC	CSVERGTYGYTF